This record looks at one T cell receptor beta chain sequence and its context. Some clones are missing from TCRdb's copy, which holds only in-frame ones; the method was immunoSEQ multiplex PCR. The sample yields about 120,000 clones, more than 70% seen once. The source of the sample is a study of control samples from healthy donors and cancer patients. CDR1 and CDR2 from the germline V gene are MNHNY and SVGAGI (reference sequence). There are 12 residues in the CDR3. Trimming removed 4 bases at V and 9 bases at J, with 10 bases between. This rearrangement joins TRBV6-6 to TRBJ2-1; D perhaps matches TRBD2 (5 bases). The specimen sequenced was blood. The clonotype originates from a woman in her 70s in good health. CDR3 coding DNA: TGTGCCAGCAGTTGGGAGTTGATTGAGCAGTTCTTC. Its protein is CASSWELIEQFF.